The sequence of this T cell receptor beta chain was determined in a study of siplizumab effects on memory and regulatory T cells. Notes on the study in general: Major contributors to the alloresponse seemed to be naive T cells, which also appeared more diverse than memory cells.

Trimming removed 1 base from V and 4 bases from J, with 7 bases in between. CDR3 length equals 13 residues. Germline lookup yields CDR1 KGHSH and CDR2 LQKENI. The repertoire was sequenced with immunoSEQ multiplex PCR; TCRdb's copy has only in-frame clones and lacks some. This sample has tens of thousands of clones, with roughly 96% found just once. Remarks on this clone: Its antigen is not known.

This receptor was identified in a human donor in good health. The chain combines TRBV18 with TRBJ2-5; D is undetermined. Sequenced: naive CD4+ T cells sorted from blood. This CDR3 is CASSPRRGETQYF. DNA for the CDR3: TGTGCCAGCTCACCACGTCGAGGAGAGACCCAGTACTTC.